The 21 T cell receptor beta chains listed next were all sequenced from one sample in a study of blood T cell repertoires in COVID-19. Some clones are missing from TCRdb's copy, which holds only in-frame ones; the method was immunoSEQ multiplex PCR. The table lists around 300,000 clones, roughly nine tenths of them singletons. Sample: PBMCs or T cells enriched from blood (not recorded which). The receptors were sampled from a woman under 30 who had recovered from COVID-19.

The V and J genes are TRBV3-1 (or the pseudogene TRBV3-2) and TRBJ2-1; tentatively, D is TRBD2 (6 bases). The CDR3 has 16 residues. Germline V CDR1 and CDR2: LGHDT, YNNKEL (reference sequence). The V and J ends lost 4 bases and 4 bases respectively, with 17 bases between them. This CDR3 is CASSPPGGRWYNEQFF. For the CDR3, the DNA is TGTGCCAGCAGCCCCCCCGGGGGAAGATGGTACAATGAGCAGTTCTTC.

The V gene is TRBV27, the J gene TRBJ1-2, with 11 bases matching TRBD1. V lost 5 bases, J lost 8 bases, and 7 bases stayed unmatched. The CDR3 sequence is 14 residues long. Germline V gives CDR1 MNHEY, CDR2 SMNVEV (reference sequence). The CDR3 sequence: CASSPWTGGGGYTF. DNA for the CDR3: TGTGCCAGCAGTCCGTGGACAGGGGGCGGAGGCTACACCTTC.

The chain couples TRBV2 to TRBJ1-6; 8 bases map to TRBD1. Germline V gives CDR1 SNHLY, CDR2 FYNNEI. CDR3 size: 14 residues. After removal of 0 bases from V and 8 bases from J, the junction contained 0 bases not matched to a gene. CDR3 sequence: CASSEATGDSPLHF. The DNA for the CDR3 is TGTGCCAGCAGTGAAGCGACAGGGGATTCACCCCTCCACTTT.

The CDR3 bases are TGTGCCAGCAGCTCCCCGACTAGTGGTTATGAGCAGTTCTTC. Protein sequence: CASSSPTSGYEQFF. This rearrangement joins TRBV11-1 to TRBJ2-1; D perhaps matches TRBD2 (6 bases). Germline values: CDR1 SGHAT, CDR2 FQDESV (reference sequence). V was trimmed by 4 bases and J by 8 bases, leaving 15 bases between them. This CDR3 has 14 amino acids.

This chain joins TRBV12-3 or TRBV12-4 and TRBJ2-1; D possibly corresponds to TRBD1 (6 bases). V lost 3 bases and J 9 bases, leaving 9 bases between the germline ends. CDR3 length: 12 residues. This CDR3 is CASSLGAGEQFF. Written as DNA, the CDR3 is TGTGCCAGCAGTTTGGGGGCCGGTGAGCAGTTCTTC.

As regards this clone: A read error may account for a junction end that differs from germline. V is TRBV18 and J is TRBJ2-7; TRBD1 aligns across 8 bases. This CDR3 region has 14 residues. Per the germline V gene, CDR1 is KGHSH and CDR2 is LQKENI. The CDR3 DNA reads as TGTGCCAGCTCACCAGGGACAGGCCGACTCCCACCGGACTTC. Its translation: CASSPGTGRLPPDF. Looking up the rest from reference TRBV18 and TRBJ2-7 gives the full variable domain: NAGVMQNPRHLVRRRGQEARLRCSPMKGHSHVYWYRQLPEEGLKFMVYLQKENIIDESGMPKERFSAEFPKEGPSILRIQQVVRGDSAAYFCASSPGTGRLPPDFGPGTRLTVT.

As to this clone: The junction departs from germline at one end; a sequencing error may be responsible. Written as DNA, the CDR3 is TGTGCCAGCTGCCGGACACCCGTTTACGGGCAGTACTTC. Encoded protein: CASCRTPVYGQYF. The V gene is TRBV2, the J gene TRBJ2-7; TRBD1 is a possible D gene (5 bases). The CDR3 totals 13 residues. Germline CDR1 and CDR2: SNHLY and FYNNEI.

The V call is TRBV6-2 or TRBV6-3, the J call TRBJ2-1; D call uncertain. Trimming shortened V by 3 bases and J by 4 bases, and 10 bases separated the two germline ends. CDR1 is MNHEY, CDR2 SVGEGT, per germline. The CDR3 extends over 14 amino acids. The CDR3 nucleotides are TGTGCCAGCAGTTATCGAGGCGTATACAATGAGCAGTTCTTC. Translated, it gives CASSYRGVYNEQFF.

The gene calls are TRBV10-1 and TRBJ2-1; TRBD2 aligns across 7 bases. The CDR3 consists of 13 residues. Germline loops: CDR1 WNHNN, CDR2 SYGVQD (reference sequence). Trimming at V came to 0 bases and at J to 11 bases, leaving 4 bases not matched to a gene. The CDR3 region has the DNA TGCGCCAGCAGTGAGTCCACTAGCGCGAAGCAGTTCTTC. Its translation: CASSESTSAKQFF.

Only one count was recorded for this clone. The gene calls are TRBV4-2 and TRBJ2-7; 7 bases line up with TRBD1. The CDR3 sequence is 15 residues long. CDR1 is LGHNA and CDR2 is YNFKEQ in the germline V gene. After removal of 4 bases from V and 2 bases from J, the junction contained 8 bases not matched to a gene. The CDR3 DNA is TGTGCCAGCAGCCTCGATTGGGACAGTACCTACGAGCAGTACTTC. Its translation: CASSLDWDSTYEQYF.

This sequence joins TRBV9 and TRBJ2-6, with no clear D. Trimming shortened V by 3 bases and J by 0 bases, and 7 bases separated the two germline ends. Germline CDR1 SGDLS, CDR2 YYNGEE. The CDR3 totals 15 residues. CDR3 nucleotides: TGTGCCAGCAGCGATATCCGCTCTGGGGCCAACGTCCTGACTTTC. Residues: CASSDIRSGANVLTF.

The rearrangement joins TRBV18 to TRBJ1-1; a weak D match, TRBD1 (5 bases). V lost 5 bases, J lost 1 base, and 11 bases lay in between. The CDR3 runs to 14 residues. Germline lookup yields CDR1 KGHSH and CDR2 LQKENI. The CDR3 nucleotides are TGTGCCAGCTCAAGAGACAGATCGAACACTGAAGCTTTCTTT. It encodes CASSRDRSNTEAFF.

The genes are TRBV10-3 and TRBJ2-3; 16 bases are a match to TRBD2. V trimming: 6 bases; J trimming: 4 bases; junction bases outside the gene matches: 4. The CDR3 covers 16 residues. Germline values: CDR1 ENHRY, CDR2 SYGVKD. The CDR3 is CAISLGLAGGPDTQYF. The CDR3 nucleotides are TGTGCCATCAGCCTGGGACTAGCGGGGGGGCCAGATACGCAGTATTTT.

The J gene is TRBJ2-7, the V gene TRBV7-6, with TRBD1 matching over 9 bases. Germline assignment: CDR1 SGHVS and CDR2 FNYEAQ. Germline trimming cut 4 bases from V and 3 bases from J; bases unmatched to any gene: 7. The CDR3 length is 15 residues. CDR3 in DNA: TGTGCCAGCAGCTCTCCGGGACAGGGTTTCTACGAGCAGTACTTC. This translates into CASSSPGQGFYEQYF.

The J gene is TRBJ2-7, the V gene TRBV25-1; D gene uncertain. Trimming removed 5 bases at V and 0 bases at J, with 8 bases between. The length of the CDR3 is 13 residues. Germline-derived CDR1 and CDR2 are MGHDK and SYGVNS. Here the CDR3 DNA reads TGTGCCAGCAGTACGGTGAGCTCCTACGAGCAGTACTTC. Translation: CASSTVSSYEQYF.

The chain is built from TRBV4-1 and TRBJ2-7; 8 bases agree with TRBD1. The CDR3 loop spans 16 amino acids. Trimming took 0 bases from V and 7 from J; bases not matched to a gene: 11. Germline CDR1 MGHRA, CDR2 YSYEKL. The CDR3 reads CASSQDTRGPWQEQYF. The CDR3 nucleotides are TGCGCCAGCAGCCAAGACACCAGGGGGCCTTGGCAGGAGCAGTACTTC.

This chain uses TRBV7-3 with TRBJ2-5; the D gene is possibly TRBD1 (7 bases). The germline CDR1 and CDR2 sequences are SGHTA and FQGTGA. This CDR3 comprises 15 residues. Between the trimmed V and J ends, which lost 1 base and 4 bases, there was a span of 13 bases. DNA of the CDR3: TGTGCCAGCAGCTTAAGGTCAGGGGGGACAGAGACCCAGTACTTC. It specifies CASSLRSGGTETQYF. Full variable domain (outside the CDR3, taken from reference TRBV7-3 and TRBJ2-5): GAGVSQTPSNKVTEKGKYVELRCDPISGHTALYWYRQSLGQGPEFLIYFQGTGAADDSGLPNDRFFAVRPEGSVSTLKIQRTERGDSAVYLCASSLRSGGTETQYFGPGTRLLVL.

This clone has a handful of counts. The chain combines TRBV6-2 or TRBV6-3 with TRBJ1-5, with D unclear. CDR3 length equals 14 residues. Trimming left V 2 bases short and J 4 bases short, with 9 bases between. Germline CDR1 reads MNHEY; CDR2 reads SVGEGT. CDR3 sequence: CASSYPPGNQPQHF. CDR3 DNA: TGTGCCAGCAGTTACCCACCCGGGAATCAGCCCCAGCATTTT.

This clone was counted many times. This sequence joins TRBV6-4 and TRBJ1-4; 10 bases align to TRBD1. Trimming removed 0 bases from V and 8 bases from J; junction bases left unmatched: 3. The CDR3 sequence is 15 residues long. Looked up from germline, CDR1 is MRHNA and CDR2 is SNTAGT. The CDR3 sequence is CASSDSGQGSEKLFF. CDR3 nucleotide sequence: TGTGCCAGCAGTGACTCGGGACAGGGGTCAGAAAAACTGTTTTTT.

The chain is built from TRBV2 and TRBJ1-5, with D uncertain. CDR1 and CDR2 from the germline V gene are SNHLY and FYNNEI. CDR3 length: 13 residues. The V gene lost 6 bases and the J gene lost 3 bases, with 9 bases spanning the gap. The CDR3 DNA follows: TGTGCCAGCAGCGTTTGGGCCAATCAGCCCCAGCATTTT. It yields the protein CASSVWANQPQHF.

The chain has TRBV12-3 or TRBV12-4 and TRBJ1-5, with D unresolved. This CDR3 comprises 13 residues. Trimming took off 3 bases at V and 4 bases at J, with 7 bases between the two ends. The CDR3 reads CASSFSYNQPQHF. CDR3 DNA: TGTGCCAGCAGTTTTAGCTATAATCAGCCCCAGCATTTT.